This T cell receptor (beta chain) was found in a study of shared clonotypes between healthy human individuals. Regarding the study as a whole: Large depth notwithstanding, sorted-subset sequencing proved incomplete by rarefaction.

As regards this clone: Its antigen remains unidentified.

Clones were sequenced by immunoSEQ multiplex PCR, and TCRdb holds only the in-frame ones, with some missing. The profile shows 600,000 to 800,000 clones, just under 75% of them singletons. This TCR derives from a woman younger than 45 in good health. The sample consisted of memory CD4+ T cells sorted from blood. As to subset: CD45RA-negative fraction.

In nucleotides, the CDR3 is TGCGCCAGCAGCCACGGGACAGGGGGCGCGGCAACTAATGAAAAACTGTTTTTT. This sequence encodes CASSHGTGGAATNEKLFF. The V call is TRBV5-1, the J call TRBJ1-4; 12 bases are shared with TRBD1. Germline CDR1 reads SGHRS; CDR2 reads YFSETQ. The length of the CDR3 is 18 residues. J was trimmed by 0 bases and V by 4 bases; bases with no gene match: 7. The whole variable domain, remainder taken from reference TRBV5-1 and TRBJ1-4, is KAGVTQTPRYLIKTRGQQVTLSCSPISGHRSVSWYQQTPGQGLQFLFEYFSETQRNKGNFPGRFSGRQFSNSRSEMNVSTLELGDSALYLCASSHGTGGAATNEKLFFGSGTQLSVL.